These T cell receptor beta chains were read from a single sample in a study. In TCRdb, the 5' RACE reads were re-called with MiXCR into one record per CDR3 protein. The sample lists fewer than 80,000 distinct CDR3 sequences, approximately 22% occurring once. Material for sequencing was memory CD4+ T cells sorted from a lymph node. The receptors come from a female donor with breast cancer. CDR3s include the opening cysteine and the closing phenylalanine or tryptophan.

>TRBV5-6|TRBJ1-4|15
CASSPKYATNEKLFF
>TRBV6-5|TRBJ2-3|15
CASSYSQGGTDTQYF
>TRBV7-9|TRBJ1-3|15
CASSLGTVPGNTIYF
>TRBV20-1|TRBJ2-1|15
CSARGGAGRYNEQFF
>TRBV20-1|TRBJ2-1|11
CSASTSGSKFF
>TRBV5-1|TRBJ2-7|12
CASSFSRDEQYF
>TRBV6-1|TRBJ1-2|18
CASSEVFSGLRGNYGYTF
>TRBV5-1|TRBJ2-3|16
CASSLGVAGGQDTQYF
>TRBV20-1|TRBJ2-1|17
CSGRLAGEVGSYNEQFF
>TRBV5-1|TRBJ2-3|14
CASSRSLDTDTQYF
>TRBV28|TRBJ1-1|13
CASGVLGSTEAFF
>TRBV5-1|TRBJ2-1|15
CASSRGPTRDNEQLF
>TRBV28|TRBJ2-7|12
CASSFAAYEQYF
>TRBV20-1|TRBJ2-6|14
CSASSAGGANVLTF
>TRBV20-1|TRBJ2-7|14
CSASERVAAYEQYF
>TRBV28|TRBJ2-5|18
CVSSLDPLRANFQETQYF
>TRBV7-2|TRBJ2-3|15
CASSLQQLPTHTQYF
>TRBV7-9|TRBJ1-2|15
CASSSGTPPIGGYTF